The rows below give T cell receptor beta chains drawn from one sample of a study of CD8+ T cells in alopecia areata. Sequencing was performed with immunoSEQ multiplex PCR; in TCRdb, only in-frame clones are kept and a portion is missing. The sample lists about 270,000 clones, 60% seen once, with 0.75% to 0.95% in the top ten. The sequencing here drew on CD4+ T cells sorted from blood, taken at week 52, from a patient treated with tofacitinib. These receptors were obtained from a human donor with alopecia areata. Each CDR3 is given with its conserved first and last residue. D genes are given only for firm matches. The listing skips clone size in some rows; elsewhere it reads once, few, many or a size class.

D gene: TRBD1; J gene: TRBJ2-7; V gene: TRBV2; clone size: .; CDR3 protein: CASSQTGKSYEQYF; CDR3 DNA: TGTGCCAGCAGTCAGACAGGGAAGTCCTACGAGCAGTACTTC
D gene: .; J gene: TRBJ2-7; V gene: TRBV30; clone size: .; CDR3 protein: CAWSEGSSYEQYF; CDR3 DNA: TGTGCCTGGAGTGAGGGGAGCTCCTACGAGCAGTACTTC
D gene: .; J gene: TRBJ1-5; V gene: TRBV7-8; clone size: few; CDR3 protein: CASSFQDNQPQHF; CDR3 DNA: TGTGCCAGCAGCTTTCAGGACAATCAGCCCCAGCATTTT
D gene: TRBD1; J gene: TRBJ1-1; V gene: TRBV29-1; clone size: .; CDR3 protein: CSVGGQHGSGAFF; CDR3 DNA: TGCAGCGTTGGGGGACAGCATGGATCAGGAGCTTTCTTT
D gene: .; J gene: TRBJ2-5; V gene: TRBV6-5; clone size: few; CDR3 protein: CASSYSVLANRETQYF; CDR3 DNA: TGTGCCAGCAGTTACTCGGTTTTGGCCAACCGGGAGACCCAGTACTTC
D gene: TRBD2; J gene: TRBJ2-1; V gene: TRBV5-6; clone size: .; CDR3 protein: CASSLTSGVYNEQFF; CDR3 DNA: TGTGCCAGCAGCTTGACTAGCGGGGTCTACAATGAGCAGTTCTTC
D gene: TRBD1; J gene: TRBJ1-6; V gene: TRBV4-1; clone size: .; CDR3 protein: CASSHPRTGDVSPLHF; CDR3 DNA: TGCGCCAGCAGCCACCCCCGGACAGGGGACGTCTCACCCCTCCACTTT
D gene: .; J gene: TRBJ1-6; V gene: TRBV2; clone size: .; CDR3 protein: CASSEVTVNSPLHF; CDR3 DNA: TGTGCCAGCAGTGAAGTTACAGTTAATTCACCCCTCCACTTT
D gene: .; J gene: TRBJ2-7; V gene: TRBV18; clone size: .; CDR3 protein: CASSPPNSLTSYEQYF; CDR3 DNA: TGTGCCAGCTCACCACCCAACAGTCTGACCTCCTACGAGCAGTACTTC
D gene: TRBD1; J gene: TRBJ2-7; V gene: TRBV5-4; clone size: once; CDR3 protein: CASSLPRGTADYEQYF; CDR3 DNA: TGTGCCAGCAGCTTGCCCAGGGGGACAGCCGACTACGAGCAGTACTTC
D gene: .; J gene: TRBJ1-6; V gene: TRBV30; clone size: once; CDR3 protein: CAWRGVPPANSPLHF; CDR3 DNA: TGTGCCTGGAGAGGGGTCCCTCCAGCGAATTCACCCCTCCACTTT
D gene: .; J gene: TRBJ1-1; V gene: TRBV29-1; clone size: few; CDR3 protein: CSVVVQLNTEAFF; CDR3 DNA: TGCAGCGTTGTGGTACAGCTGAACACTGAAGCTTTCTTT
D gene: .; J gene: TRBJ1-2; V gene: TRBV30; clone size: .; CDR3 protein: CAGPGEDYGYTF; CDR3 DNA: TGTGCCGGACCAGGGGAGGACTATGGCTACACCTTC
D gene: .; J gene: TRBJ2-2; V gene: TRBV30; clone size: few; CDR3 protein: CAWSVLEGSWTGELFF; CDR3 DNA: TGTGCCTGGAGTGTACTTGAAGGGTCGTGGACCGGGGAGCTGTTTTTT
D gene: TRBD1; J gene: TRBJ1-1; V gene: TRBV11-2; clone size: .; CDR3 protein: CASRADRAFTEAFF; CDR3 DNA: TGTGCCAGCAGGGCTGACAGGGCTTTCACTGAAGCTTTCTTT
D gene: .; J gene: TRBJ1-3; V gene: TRBV20-1; clone size: .; CDR3 protein: CSAGHSRSRYF; CDR3 DNA: TGCAGTGCGGGACATTCCCGAAGTAGATATTTT
D gene: .; J gene: TRBJ2-2; V gene: TRBV29-1; clone size: few; CDR3 protein: CSATGPGELFF; CDR3 DNA: TGCAGCGCCACAGGGCCCGGGGAGCTGTTTTTT
D gene: .; J gene: TRBJ1-2; V gene: TRBV6-5; clone size: .; CDR3 protein: CASSYSFSGNYGYTF; CDR3 DNA: TGTGCCAGCAGTTACTCCTTCTCGGGAAACTATGGCTACACCTTC
D gene: TRBD2; J gene: TRBJ2-1; V gene: TRBV2; clone size: .; CDR3 protein: CASNVQRGLFYEQFF; CDR3 DNA: TGTGCCAGCAACGTACAGCGGGGGCTTTTTTATGAGCAGTTCTTC
D gene: TRBD1; J gene: TRBJ2-3; V gene: TRBV30; clone size: .; CDR3 protein: CARSAGQGSTDTQYF; CDR3 DNA: TGTGCCCGCTCAGCGGGACAGGGTAGCACAGATACGCAGTATTTT
D gene: .; J gene: TRBJ2-7; V gene: TRBV7-3; clone size: once; CDR3 protein: CASSFGQSDEQYF; CDR3 DNA: TGTGCCAGCAGCTTCGGACAATCCGACGAGCAGTACTTC
D gene: .; J gene: TRBJ2-2; V gene: TRBV9; clone size: once; CDR3 protein: CASSVGRRVGTGELFF; CDR3 DNA: TGTGCCAGCAGCGTGGGACGCCGCGTTGGCACCGGGGAGCTGTTTTTT
D gene: .; J gene: TRBJ2-2; V gene: TRBV30; clone size: .; CDR3 protein: CAWSNTGRRYTTGELFF; CDR3 DNA: TGTGCCTGGAGCAATACAGGGAGGAGGTATACTACCGGGGAGCTGTTTTTT
D gene: .; J gene: TRBJ1-2; V gene: TRBV16; clone size: .; CDR3 protein: CASSQSGLLYGYTF; CDR3 DNA: TGTGCCAGCAGCCAATCGGGCCTGCTCTATGGCTACACCTTC
D gene: .; J gene: TRBJ1-1; V gene: TRBV15; clone size: .; CDR3 protein: CATSREGVYGEAFF; CDR3 DNA: TGTGCCACCAGCAGAGAAGGGGTATATGGTGAAGCTTTCTTT
D gene: .; J gene: TRBJ1-1; V gene: TRBV30; clone size: once; CDR3 protein: CAWIPRTANTEAFF; CDR3 DNA: TGTGCCTGGATCCCACGGACAGCCAACACTGAAGCTTTCTTT
D gene: .; J gene: TRBJ1-1; V gene: TRBV19; clone size: .; CDR3 protein: CASRPRGNTEAFF; CDR3 DNA: TGTGCCAGTAGACCAAGGGGGAACACTGAAGCTTTCTTT
D gene: .; J gene: TRBJ1-2; V gene: TRBV7-9; clone size: .; CDR3 protein: CASSKQDSNYGYTF; CDR3 DNA: TGTGCCAGCAGCAAACAGGACAGTAACTATGGCTACACCTTC
D gene: TRBD1; J gene: TRBJ1-1; V gene: TRBV18; clone size: .; CDR3 protein: CASSQDRGSEAFF; CDR3 DNA: TGTGCCAGCTCACAGGACAGGGGCTCTGAAGCTTTCTTT
D gene: .; J gene: TRBJ1-1; V gene: TRBV6-5; clone size: .; CDR3 protein: CASSRGPGWTEAFF; CDR3 DNA: TGTGCCAGCTCCCGGGGGCCAGGGTGGACTGAAGCTTTCTTT
D gene: .; J gene: TRBJ2-7; V gene: TRBV10-3; clone size: .; CDR3 protein: CAISDNSYEQYF; CDR3 DNA: TGTGCCATCAGTGATAATTCCTACGAGCAGTACTTC
D gene: TRBD2; J gene: TRBJ2-7; V gene: TRBV13; clone size: .; CDR3 protein: CASSSSLAGGYEQYF; CDR3 DNA: TGTGCCAGCAGTTCCTCACTAGCGGGGGGCTACGAGCAGTACTTC
D gene: .; J gene: TRBJ2-2; V gene: TRBV6-5; clone size: .; CDR3 protein: CASHRGGTGELFF; CDR3 DNA: TGTGCCAGTCACCGAGGGGGCACCGGGGAGCTGTTTTTT
D gene: .; J gene: TRBJ1-5; V gene: TRBV7-2; clone size: .; CDR3 protein: CASSLTGGYSNQPQHF; CDR3 DNA: TGTGCCAGCAGCTTAACCGGGGGTTATAGCAATCAGCCCCAGCATTTT
D gene: .; J gene: TRBJ1-5; V gene: TRBV27; clone size: once; CDR3 protein: CASTRDVRSNQPQHF; CDR3 DNA: TGTGCCAGCACACGGGACGTAAGAAGCAATCAGCCCCAGCATTTT
D gene: .; J gene: TRBJ1-1; V gene: TRBV6-5; clone size: .; CDR3 protein: CASSYSTNTEAFF; CDR3 DNA: TGTGCCAGCAGTTACTCGACGAACACTGAAGCTTTCTTT
D gene: TRBD1; J gene: TRBJ2-7; V gene: TRBV7-8; clone size: .; CDR3 protein: CASSLDWDRGYEQYF; CDR3 DNA: TGTGCCAGCAGCTTAGACTGGGACAGGGGCTACGAGCAGTACTTC
D gene: TRBD1; J gene: TRBJ1-4; V gene: TRBV7-6; clone size: .; CDR3 protein: CASSLFGGQGNEKLFF; CDR3 DNA: TGTGCCAGCAGCTTATTCGGGGGACAGGGTAATGAAAAACTGTTTTTT
D gene: .; J gene: TRBJ1-2; V gene: TRBV9; clone size: .; CDR3 protein: CASSRGGVNYGYTF; CDR3 DNA: TGTGCCAGCAGCCGCGGAGGGGTAAACTATGGCTACACCTTC
D gene: .; J gene: TRBJ2-1; V gene: TRBV18; clone size: few; CDR3 protein: CASSLNNEQFF; CDR3 DNA: TGTGCCAGCTCATTAAACAATGAGCAGTTCTTC
D gene: .; J gene: TRBJ2-3; V gene: TRBV7-2; clone size: few; CDR3 protein: CASSLLDTQYF; CDR3 DNA: TGTGCCAGCAGCTTACTAGATACGCAGTATTTT
D gene: .; J gene: TRBJ1-1; V gene: TRBV7-9; clone size: .; CDR3 protein: CASSLSITEAFF; CDR3 DNA: TGTGCCAGCAGCTTATCTATCACTGAAGCTTTCTTT
D gene: .; J gene: TRBJ1-2; V gene: TRBV7-9; clone size: .; CDR3 protein: CASSLEGGYTF; CDR3 DNA: TGTGCCAGCAGCTTGGAGGGTGGCTACACCTTC
D gene: .; J gene: TRBJ1-2; V gene: TRBV4-1; clone size: .; CDR3 protein: CASSRQVNYGYTF; CDR3 DNA: TGCGCCAGCAGTCGACAGGTTAACTATGGCTACACCTTC
D gene: .; J gene: TRBJ1-6; V gene: TRBV7-2; clone size: .; CDR3 protein: CASSLVSTNSPLHF; CDR3 DNA: TGTGCCAGCAGCTTAGTCAGTACTAATTCACCCCTCCACTTT
D gene: TRBD2; J gene: TRBJ2-5; V gene: TRBV2; clone size: .; CDR3 protein: CASSGLAGDQETQYF; CDR3 DNA: TGTGCCAGCAGTGGGCTAGCGGGGGACCAAGAGACCCAGTACTTC
D gene: TRBD2; J gene: TRBJ2-3; V gene: TRBV9; clone size: .; CDR3 protein: CASSVALAGGRTQYF; CDR3 DNA: TGTGCCAGCAGCGTAGCACTAGCGGGGGGGAGAACGCAGTATTTT
D gene: TRBD1; J gene: TRBJ1-4; V gene: TRBV29-1; clone size: few; CDR3 protein: CSVRQGGEKLFF; CDR3 DNA: TGCAGCGTAAGACAGGGGGGGGAAAAACTGTTTTTT
D gene: TRBD1; J gene: TRBJ2-5; V gene: TRBV29-1; clone size: .; CDR3 protein: CSGRVTGAGTQYF; CDR3 DNA: TGCAGCGGAAGAGTGACAGGGGCAGGGACCCAGTACTTC
D gene: TRBD1; J gene: TRBJ2-3; V gene: TRBV29-1; clone size: .; CDR3 protein: CSVGQGAGLDTQYF; CDR3 DNA: TGCAGCGTTGGCCAGGGGGCCGGGTTGGATACGCAGTATTTT
D gene: TRBD1; J gene: TRBJ2-7; V gene: TRBV13; clone size: .; CDR3 protein: CASSSYGTAYEQYF; CDR3 DNA: TGTGCCAGCAGCTCCTATGGGACAGCCTACGAGCAGTACTTC
D gene: .; J gene: TRBJ2-1; V gene: TRBV20-1; clone size: few; CDR3 protein: CSARHYNEQFF; CDR3 DNA: TGCAGTGCTAGACACTACAATGAGCAGTTCTTC
D gene: .; J gene: TRBJ2-7; V gene: TRBV15; clone size: .; CDR3 protein: CATSRDGGVYEQYF; CDR3 DNA: TGTGCCACCAGCAGAGATGGAGGAGTTTACGAGCAGTACTTC
D gene: TRBD2; J gene: TRBJ2-3; V gene: TRBV4-2; clone size: .; CDR3 protein: CASSQRDSGGAADTQYF; CDR3 DNA: TGTGCCAGCAGCCAACGGGATAGCGGGGGGGCAGCAGATACGCAGTATTTT
D gene: .; J gene: TRBJ1-4; V gene: TRBV6-5; clone size: .; CDR3 protein: CATAPGRNEKLFF; CDR3 DNA: TGTGCCACCGCACCGGGACGGAATGAAAAACTGTTTTTT
D gene: .; J gene: TRBJ1-1; V gene: TRBV29-1; clone size: .; CDR3 protein: CSVPGAGNTEAFF; CDR3 DNA: TGCAGCGTACCAGGGGCTGGCAACACTGAAGCTTTCTTT